Listed below are T cell receptor beta chains from one sample, sequenced in a study of shared clonotypes between healthy human individuals. Clones were sequenced by immunoSEQ multiplex PCR, and TCRdb holds only the in-frame ones, with some missing. The table includes about 2 million clones, around 95% detected once. Sequencing was carried out using naive CD4+ T cells sorted from blood. Every receptor here comes from a man aged 18 to 30 in good health. The CDR3 runs from the conserved cysteine through the conserved F or W. Fields, in order: J gene, D gene, clone size, V gene, CDR3 DNA, CDR3 protein. The D gene is left open where the match is weak. Rows give clone size only sometimes, using once, few, many, or a class for an expanded clone.

J gene: TRBJ2-5
D gene: NA
clone size: NA
V gene: TRBV6-4
CDR3 DNA: TGTGCCAGCAGTGCACAGGGGAGGGAGACCCAGTACTTC
CDR3 protein: CASSAQGRETQYF

J gene: TRBJ1-2
D gene: NA
clone size: NA
V gene: TRBV5-6
CDR3 DNA: TGTGCCAGCAGCTTGCCAGACCTCTCTGACTATGGCTACACCTTC
CDR3 protein: CASSLPDLSDYGYTF

J gene: TRBJ2-7
D gene: NA
clone size: NA
V gene: TRBV27
CDR3 DNA: TGTGCCAGCAGTTCACTCTCAGGGTACGAGCAGTACTTC
CDR3 protein: CASSSLSGYEQYF

J gene: TRBJ2-5
D gene: TRBD1
clone size: NA
V gene: TRBV5-1
CDR3 DNA: TGCGCCAGCAGCCGTTCGGGACAGAGCCAAGAGACCCAGTACTTC
CDR3 protein: CASSRSGQSQETQYF

J gene: TRBJ2-5
D gene: NA
clone size: NA
V gene: TRBV7-9
CDR3 DNA: TGTGCCAGCAGCTTAGGCAACCCGACAGTCCAAGAGACCCAGTACTTC
CDR3 protein: CASSLGNPTVQETQYF

J gene: TRBJ1-2
D gene: TRBD1
clone size: NA
V gene: TRBV29-1
CDR3 DNA: TGCAGCGTGGCTGGGACAGCCTTCTATGGCTACACCTTC
CDR3 protein: CSVAGTAFYGYTF

J gene: TRBJ2-7
D gene: TRBD2
clone size: NA
V gene: TRBV10-3
CDR3 DNA: TGTGCCATCAGTGATGGTAGCGGGGCCCGCTACGAGCAGTACTTC
CDR3 protein: CAISDGSGARYEQYF

J gene: TRBJ2-5
D gene: TRBD2
clone size: NA
V gene: TRBV4-2
CDR3 DNA: TGTGCCAGCAGCCAAGTTGAGCGGGGGGTTCAAGAGACCCAGTACTTC
CDR3 protein: CASSQVERGVQETQYF

J gene: TRBJ2-7
D gene: TRBD1
clone size: NA
V gene: TRBV7-3
CDR3 DNA: TGTGCCAGCAGCTTAACGGGACAGGGCGACGAGCAGTACTTC
CDR3 protein: CASSLTGQGDEQYF

J gene: TRBJ2-3
D gene: NA
clone size: NA
V gene: TRBV30
CDR3 DNA: TGTGCCTGGAACGAGGACACAGATACGCAGTATTTT
CDR3 protein: CAWNEDTDTQYF

J gene: TRBJ2-7
D gene: TRBD1
clone size: NA
V gene: TRBV5-4
CDR3 DNA: TGTGCCAGCAGAAGTACAGGGGACTCCTACGAGCAGTACTTC
CDR3 protein: CASRSTGDSYEQYF

J gene: TRBJ2-3
D gene: TRBD2
clone size: once
V gene: TRBV6-5
CDR3 DNA: TGTGCCAGCACCTTGTTGGGGCTAGCGGGGGATACGCAGTATTTT
CDR3 protein: CASTLLGLAGDTQYF

J gene: TRBJ2-7
D gene: NA
clone size: NA
V gene: TRBV5-1
CDR3 DNA: TGCGCCAGCAGCGCCCTCGGACTCGCGGCCGAGCAGTACTTC
CDR3 protein: CASSALGLAAEQYF

J gene: TRBJ2-7
D gene: NA
clone size: NA
V gene: TRBV5-4
CDR3 DNA: TGTGCCAGCAGCCAGAGAGGGATTGAGCAGTACTTC
CDR3 protein: CASSQRGIEQYF

J gene: TRBJ1-6
D gene: NA
clone size: NA
V gene: TRBV7-8
CDR3 DNA: TGTGCCAGCAGCTCGCCAAATAATTCACCCCTCCACTTT
CDR3 protein: CASSSPNNSPLHF

J gene: TRBJ2-7
D gene: NA
clone size: NA
V gene: TRBV6-1
CDR3 DNA: TGTGCCAGCACCCCGACCCAGGGTTTGTCCTACGAGCAGTACTTC
CDR3 protein: CASTPTQGLSYEQYF

J gene: TRBJ2-3
D gene: NA
clone size: NA
V gene: TRBV18
CDR3 DNA: TGTGCCAGCTCACCCGCAGCCACAGATACGCAGTATTTT
CDR3 protein: CASSPAATDTQYF

J gene: TRBJ1-2
D gene: TRBD1
clone size: many
V gene: TRBV10-2
CDR3 DNA: TGCGCCAGCAGTGAGCCTGGACAGGGTGGCTACACCTTC
CDR3 protein: CASSEPGQGGYTF

J gene: TRBJ2-5
D gene: NA
clone size: NA
V gene: TRBV5-1
CDR3 DNA: TGCGCCAGCAGCCCCGAAACCACAGGGCCTTTGGACGCCCAGTACTTC
CDR3 protein: CASSPETTGPLDAQYF

J gene: TRBJ1-3
D gene: TRBD1
clone size: NA
V gene: TRBV30
CDR3 DNA: TGTGCCTGGAGTCAGGGGGGCTCTGGAAACACCATATATTTT
CDR3 protein: CAWSQGGSGNTIYF

J gene: TRBJ1-6
D gene: NA
clone size: NA
V gene: TRBV6-8
CDR3 DNA: TGTGCCAGTTTTGTGGGGGGAGAGTATAATTCACCCCTCCACTTT
CDR3 protein: CASFVGGEYNSPLHF

J gene: TRBJ2-1
D gene: NA
clone size: NA
V gene: TRBV29-1
CDR3 DNA: TGCAGCGTTGGTTTCAATGAGCAGTTCTTC
CDR3 protein: CSVGFNEQFF

J gene: TRBJ2-7
D gene: TRBD2
clone size: NA
V gene: TRBV4-3
CDR3 DNA: TGCGCCAGCAGCCAAGATCTGATGGCGGGAGCTTCCTACGAGCAGTACTTC
CDR3 protein: CASSQDLMAGASYEQYF

J gene: TRBJ2-7
D gene: NA
clone size: NA
V gene: TRBV6-1
CDR3 DNA: TGTGCCAGCAGTGAACCACACGTCCACGAGCAGTACTTC
CDR3 protein: CASSEPHVHEQYF

J gene: TRBJ1-4
D gene: NA
clone size: NA
V gene: TRBV20-1
CDR3 DNA: TGCAGTGCTGGTTACACTGAAAAACTGTTTTTT
CDR3 protein: CSAGYTEKLFF

J gene: TRBJ2-1
D gene: TRBD2
clone size: NA
V gene: TRBV5-4
CDR3 DNA: TGTGCCAGCAGCTCCGGGACTAGCGAGACGGCCTACAATGAGCAGTTCTTC
CDR3 protein: CASSSGTSETAYNEQFF

J gene: TRBJ2-3
D gene: TRBD1
clone size: once
V gene: TRBV5-1
CDR3 DNA: TGCGCCAGCAGCTTGGAAGGGACAGGGGCAGATACGCAGTATTTT
CDR3 protein: CASSLEGTGADTQYF

J gene: TRBJ2-1
D gene: TRBD2
clone size: NA
V gene: TRBV18
CDR3 DNA: TGTGCCAGCTCAATAGGACTAGCGGGAGTGGGGGAGCAGTTCTTC
CDR3 protein: CASSIGLAGVGEQFF

J gene: TRBJ2-7
D gene: TRBD1
clone size: NA
V gene: TRBV10-1
CDR3 DNA: TGCGCCAGCAGTGAGGGGACAGCGCGTTACGAGCAGTACTTC
CDR3 protein: CASSEGTARYEQYF

J gene: TRBJ1-4
D gene: NA
clone size: NA
V gene: TRBV2
CDR3 DNA: TGTGCCAGCAGTGAAGAGATCAGACAGTTTTTT
CDR3 protein: CASSEEIRQFF

J gene: TRBJ1-1
D gene: NA
clone size: NA
V gene: TRBV2
CDR3 DNA: TGTGCCAGCAGGAAACTGGGGTTTGAGGTGAACACTGAAGCTTTCTTT
CDR3 protein: CASRKLGFEVNTEAFF

J gene: TRBJ2-7
D gene: NA
clone size: NA
V gene: TRBV5-1
CDR3 DNA: TGCGCCAGCAGCTCTAACCCGGGGGGCGCAGAGCAGTACTTC
CDR3 protein: CASSSNPGGAEQYF

J gene: TRBJ2-1
D gene: TRBD2
clone size: NA
V gene: TRBV6-5
CDR3 DNA: TGTGCCAGCAGTTCCGCTGCGGGAGAATCCTACAATGAGCAGTTCTTC
CDR3 protein: CASSSAAGESYNEQFF

J gene: TRBJ2-5
D gene: NA
clone size: NA
V gene: TRBV30
CDR3 DNA: TGTGCCTGGAGTGTGGGGATAAAAGAGACCCAGTACTTC
CDR3 protein: CAWSVGIKETQYF

J gene: TRBJ1-6
D gene: NA
clone size: NA
V gene: TRBV4-1
CDR3 DNA: TGCGCCAGCAGCCAAGTCAACCCAGGGTTGGGGTCACCCCTCCACTTT
CDR3 protein: CASSQVNPGLGSPLHF

J gene: TRBJ2-3
D gene: NA
clone size: NA
V gene: TRBV6-5
CDR3 DNA: TGTGCCAGCAGTTCGGGAACAGATACGCAGTATTTT
CDR3 protein: CASSSGTDTQYF

J gene: TRBJ1-2
D gene: NA
clone size: NA
V gene: TRBV6-4
CDR3 DNA: TGTGCCAGCAGTGACTCGGCAGGGCTCTATGGCTACACCTTC
CDR3 protein: CASSDSAGLYGYTF

J gene: TRBJ2-4
D gene: TRBD1
clone size: NA
V gene: TRBV6-5
CDR3 DNA: TGTGCCAGCAGTGAAAGGGGGCTGGACATTCAGTACTTC
CDR3 protein: CASSERGLDIQYF

J gene: TRBJ2-4
D gene: NA
clone size: NA
V gene: TRBV15
CDR3 DNA: TGTGCCACCAGCAGAGATATAGACGTGGTGAACATTCAGTACTTC
CDR3 protein: CATSRDIDVVNIQYF

J gene: TRBJ2-2
D gene: TRBD1
clone size: NA
V gene: TRBV6-5
CDR3 DNA: TGTGCCAGCGGGTGGACAGGGAGAACCGGGGAGCTGTTTTTT
CDR3 protein: CASGWTGRTGELFF

J gene: TRBJ2-7
D gene: NA
clone size: NA
V gene: TRBV7-2
CDR3 DNA: TGTGCCAGCAGCGCCTTAACGGGTGGTTTCTACGAGCAGTACTTC
CDR3 protein: CASSALTGGFYEQYF

J gene: TRBJ2-5
D gene: NA
clone size: NA
V gene: TRBV29-1
CDR3 DNA: TGCAGCGTTGAACAATTAGGGGGATTGGACCAGTACTTC
CDR3 protein: CSVEQLGGLDQYF

J gene: TRBJ1-5
D gene: TRBD1
clone size: NA
V gene: TRBV6-5
CDR3 DNA: TGTGCCAGCACCCCAGACAGGGGTCAGCCCCAGCATTTT
CDR3 protein: CASTPDRGQPQHF

J gene: TRBJ2-7
D gene: NA
clone size: NA
V gene: TRBV7-9
CDR3 DNA: TGTGCCAGCAGCAGAGGGGAAGTGGGGGAGCAGTACTTC
CDR3 protein: CASSRGEVGEQYF

J gene: TRBJ1-5
D gene: NA
clone size: NA
V gene: TRBV19
CDR3 DNA: TGTGCCAGTAGTCCCAGATCTCAGGTTAGAAATCAGCCCCAGCATTTT
CDR3 protein: CASSPRSQVRNQPQHF

J gene: TRBJ1-3
D gene: NA
clone size: NA
V gene: TRBV18
CDR3 DNA: TGTGCCAGCTCACCTGACAGCGCCGCTGGAAACACCATATATTTT
CDR3 protein: CASSPDSAAGNTIYF

J gene: TRBJ1-1
D gene: NA
clone size: NA
V gene: TRBV11-1
CDR3 DNA: TGTGCCAGCAGCTTCCAAGGGAACACTGAAGCTTTCTTT
CDR3 protein: CASSFQGNTEAFF

J gene: TRBJ2-5
D gene: NA
clone size: NA
V gene: TRBV10-3
CDR3 DNA: TGTGCCATCAGGGATAACCAGGGAGAGACCCAGTACTTC
CDR3 protein: CAIRDNQGETQYF

J gene: TRBJ2-1
D gene: TRBD2
clone size: NA
V gene: TRBV5-4
CDR3 DNA: TGTGCCAGCAGCTTGGCCATACTAGCGGGAGCAATAAGGGATGAGCAGTTCTTC
CDR3 protein: CASSLAILAGAIRDEQFF

J gene: TRBJ2-7
D gene: NA
clone size: NA
V gene: TRBV6-1
CDR3 DNA: TGTGCCAGCAGCAGGAACTCCGGTGGCTACGAGCAGTACTTC
CDR3 protein: CASSRNSGGYEQYF

J gene: TRBJ1-1
D gene: NA
clone size: NA
V gene: TRBV7-8
CDR3 DNA: TGTGCCAGCAGCTTAATCGGGATTATGAACACTGAAGCTTTCTTT
CDR3 protein: CASSLIGIMNTEAFF

J gene: TRBJ1-4
D gene: NA
clone size: NA
V gene: TRBV4-1
CDR3 DNA: TGCGCCAGCAGCCAAGATGTAGGGGGGGTAAAAATCAAGGCTAATGAAAAACTGTTTTTT
CDR3 protein: CASSQDVGGVKIKANEKLFF

J gene: TRBJ2-5
D gene: NA
clone size: NA
V gene: TRBV18
CDR3 DNA: TGTGCCAGCTCACCGGGTAGGGCGCAAGAGACCCAGTACTTC
CDR3 protein: CASSPGRAQETQYF

J gene: TRBJ1-6
D gene: NA
clone size: NA
V gene: TRBV4-1
CDR3 DNA: TGCGCCAGCAGCCAAGGAAACTCCTATAATTCACCCCTCCACTTT
CDR3 protein: CASSQGNSYNSPLHF

J gene: TRBJ2-7
D gene: NA
clone size: few
V gene: TRBV30
CDR3 DNA: TGTGCCTGGAGTGCGGGAGACTACGAGCAGTACTTC
CDR3 protein: CAWSAGDYEQYF

J gene: TRBJ2-6
D gene: NA
clone size: once
V gene: TRBV6-1
CDR3 DNA: TGTGCCAGCAGTGAAGACCCTGGGGCCAACGTCCTGACTTTC
CDR3 protein: CASSEDPGANVLTF

J gene: TRBJ2-4
D gene: TRBD1
clone size: NA
V gene: TRBV6-6
CDR3 DNA: TGTGCCAGCAGTGACCAAGACAGGGGAAACATTCAGTACTTC
CDR3 protein: CASSDQDRGNIQYF